This T cell receptor (beta chain) comes out of a study of T cell clonality in common variable immunodeficiency. Study conclusions and caveats: Reportedly, TCR beta sequences from common variable immunodeficiency showed fewer deletions and N-nucleotide insertions.

Assay used: immunoSEQ multiplex PCR; TCRdb lists only in-frame clones, some missing. Observed in the sample are over 30,000 clones, none of them singletons. This clone was counted ten times or more. The antigen is unknown. The read stops 3 residues short of the end of the CDR3; the missing end is completed from the germline J gene. Aged about 8 to 65 years, CVID subjects averaged approximately 36 years old. The CDR3 contains 13 residues. Looked up from germline, CDR1 is SGHTA and CDR2 is FQGTGA. The V and J ends lost 5 bases and 6 bases respectively, with 13 bases between them. The clonotype was recovered from a human donor with common variable immunodeficiency. J is TRBJ1-2 and V is TRBV7-3; TRBD1 is a possible D gene (5 bases). Input material: peripheral blood mononuclear cells. CDR3 amino acids: CASSRPGGNGYTF. CDR3 bases read: TGTGCCAGCAGCCGACCGGGGGGAAATGGC.